The 18 T cell receptor beta chains below come from one sample, sequenced in a study of blood T cell repertoires in COVID-19 (dated by TCRdb to about 2020). The protocol used for the library was the immunoSEQ multiplex PCR assay. TCRdb holds this immuneACCESS table with in-frame rearrangements only. Some clones are missing; in checked studies, unresolved V genes explain under half, and the rest has no known cause. For this sample there are about 190,000 clones; around 91% appear just once. Around 0.63% of the sample rests with the top ten. The sequenced sample was peripheral blood. These receptors all stem from a man aged 45-65 years with acute or convalescent COVID-19.

The rearrangement joins TRBV6-5 to TRBJ2-3; D might be TRBD2 (5 bases). This CDR3 contains 13 residues. Trimming stripped 8 bases from V and 4 bases from J, with 13 bases between. Germline-derived CDR1 and CDR2 are MNHEY and SVGAGI. Here the CDR3 DNA reads TGTGCCAGCTCCGTTAGCGTTGCAGATACGCAGTATTTT. This sequence encodes CASSVSVADTQYF.

V and J are TRBV28 and TRBJ1-2; weak D call: TRBD1 (6 bases). V was shortened by 0 bases and J by 4 bases, with 9 bases between the two germline ends. The CDR3 is 14 amino acids. Germline CDR1 and CDR2: MDHEN and SYDVKM. CDR3 in amino acids: CASSLWDRIYGYTF. DNA for the CDR3: TGTGCCAGCAGTTTATGGGACAGAATCTATGGCTACACCTTC.

A single count supports this clone. V gene TRBV6-5 combines with J gene TRBJ1-1, with D unresolved. V was trimmed by 6 bases and J by 7 bases, leaving 12 bases between them. This CDR3 spans 12 amino acids. CDR1 is MNHEY and CDR2 is SVGAGI in the germline V gene. The chain's CDR3 is CASSADTLEAFF. As DNA, the CDR3 is TGTGCCAGCAGCGCAGACACTCTTGAAGCTTTCTTT.

This clone was seen just once. The chain uses TRBV6-5 and TRBJ1-1; no clear D. CDR1 and CDR2 (germline): MNHEY, SVGAGI. V lost 0 bases, J lost 4 bases, and 12 bases lay in between. The length of the CDR3 is 15 residues. The CDR3: CASSYSPSGVTEAFF. The CDR3, as DNA: TGTGCCAGCAGTTACTCCCCTTCTGGAGTCACTGAAGCTTTCTTT.

The rearrangement uses TRBV9 and TRBJ1-5; D is perhaps TRBD1 (6 bases). From germline, CDR1 is SGDLS and CDR2 YYNGEE. The CDR3 contains 15 residues. The germline V and J ends were trimmed by 4 bases and 5 bases, with 16 bases remaining between them. The CDR3 loop reads CASSLSLGADQPQHF. The CDR3 DNA reads TGTGCCAGCAGCCTAAGTTTGGGGGCAGATCAGCCCCAGCATTTT.

The J gene is TRBJ2-3, the V gene TRBV7-9, with TRBD1 matching 8 bases. Losses at the gene ends were 1 base for V and 1 base for J; bases not matched to a gene: 1. The CDR3 is made up of 15 amino acids. Germline CDR1 reads SEHNR; CDR2 reads FQNEAQ (reference sequence). CDR3 region: CASSLVQGGTDTQYF. CDR3 in DNA: TGTGCCAGCAGCTTAGTACAGGGGGGCACAGATACGCAGTATTTT.

On this clone: At the DNA level, this CDR3 is encoded by other sequences in the same sample as well. V gene TRBV28 combines with J gene TRBJ1-1, with 8 bases that match TRBD1. Germline V gene lookup returns CDR1 MDHEN and CDR2 SYDVKM. This CDR3 is 13 amino acids long. With V trimmed by 6 bases and J by 4 bases, 4 bases remained unmatched. CDR3 DNA: TGTGCCAGCAGGCCTACAGGGGGCACTGAAGCTTTCTTT. Residues: CASRPTGGTEAFF.

The J gene is TRBJ2-1, the V gene TRBV10-3, with 7 bases lining up with TRBD2. Trimming at V came to 4 bases and at J to 9 bases, leaving 3 bases not matched to a gene. Germline CDR1 is ENHRY and CDR2 is SYGVKD. This CDR3 is built from 12 residues. The CDR3 DNA is TGTGCCATCAGTGTAAGGGAGGGTGAGCAGTTCTTC. Its translation: CAISVREGEQFF.

V is TRBV19 and J is TRBJ1-2; D is possibly TRBD1 (5 bases). Germline V gives CDR1 LNHDA, CDR2 SQIVND (reference sequence). The CDR3 loop spans 16 amino acids. V lost 1 base to trimming and J lost 4 bases, with 16 bases between them. CDR3 DNA: TGTGCCAGTAGTATAGTGACAGACGACTCCCTCTATGGCTACACCTTC. Its protein is CASSIVTDDSLYGYTF.

The V call is TRBV6-6, the J call TRBJ2-6, with a tentative D call TRBD2 (5 bases). Germline lookup yields CDR1 MNHNY and CDR2 SVGAGI (reference sequence). V lost 6 bases and J lost 0, with 12 bases in between. This CDR3 has 16 amino acids. The CDR3 is CASSDQGSSGANVLTF. The DNA of the CDR3 is TGTGCCAGCAGCGACCAAGGGAGCTCTGGGGCCAACGTCCTGACTTTC.

This chain uses TRBV6-5 with TRBJ2-1; no definite D call. Trimming took 0 bases from V and 8 from J, leaving 11 bases between them. CDR1 and CDR2 from the germline V gene are MNHEY and SVGAGI. CDR3 length: 14 residues. The CDR3 protein is CASSYSSPQYEQFF. The CDR3 DNA is TGTGCCAGCAGTTACTCTAGTCCTCAATATGAGCAGTTCTTC.

This chain joins TRBV27 and TRBJ1-6; 7 nucleotides match TRBD1. J was trimmed by 4 bases and V by 7 bases; bases with no gene match: 7. CDR3 length equals 15 residues. CDR1 is MNHEY and CDR2 is SMNVEV in the germline V gene (reference sequence). CDR3 residues: CASNRQGAYNSPLHF. CDR3 coding DNA: TGTGCCAGCAACCGACAGGGCGCTTATAATTCACCCCTCCACTTT.

In this sample, this clone turned up once. The rearrangement uses TRBV28 and TRBJ2-5; 9 nucleotides line up with TRBD1. The CDR3 extends over 14 amino acids. With V trimmed by 4 bases and J by 1 base, 1 base remained unmatched. From germline, CDR1 is MDHEN and CDR2 SYDVKM. CDR3 protein: CASSSGQGQETQYF. In DNA, the CDR3 is TGTGCCAGCAGTTCGGGACAGGGCCAAGAGACCCAGTACTTC. The full variable domain, rest sourced from reference TRBV28 and TRBJ2-5, is DVKVTQSSRYLVKRTGEKVFLECVQDMDHENMFWYRQDPGLGLRLIYFSYDVKMKEKGDIPEGYSVSREKKERFSLILESASTNQTSMYLCASSSGQGQETQYFGPGTRLLVL.

The V call is TRBV29-1, the J call TRBJ2-2, with 10 bases matching TRBD1. Germline assignment: CDR1 SQVTM and CDR2 ANQGSEA. The CDR3 totals 13 residues. The V gene end was trimmed by 8 bases and the J gene end by 5 bases; junction bases not matched to a gene: 5. The CDR3 DNA reads as TGCAGCCTCCGGGACAGGGGAACCGGGGAGCTGTTTTTT. Its translation: CSLRDRGTGELFF.

The chain employs TRBV14 and TRBJ1-2; 7 bases align to TRBD1. Germline V gene lookup returns CDR1 SGHDN and CDR2 FVKESK. There are 15 residues in the CDR3. After removal of 7 bases from V and 0 bases from J, the junction contained 8 bases not matched to a gene. CDR3 region: CASNPSGTANYGYTF. As DNA, the CDR3 is TGTGCCAGCAACCCCTCCGGGACAGCTAACTATGGCTACACCTTC. Using reference TRBV14 and TRBJ1-2 for the parts outside the CDR3, the full variable domain is EAGVTQFPSHSVIEKGQTVTLRCDPISGHDNLYWYRRVMGKEIKFLLHFVKESKQDESGMPNNRFLAERTGGTYSTLKVQPAELEDSGVYFCASNPSGTANYGYTFGSGTRLTVV.

This chain uses TRBV19 with TRBJ2-6, with 7 bases lining up with TRBD2. Germline CDR1 and CDR2: LNHDA and SQIVND (reference sequence). V lost 7 bases, J lost 2 bases, and 5 bases stayed unmatched. CDR3 size: 15 residues. The CDR3 sequence: CASTNGGAGANVLTF. CDR3 DNA: TGTGCCAGTACTAATGGGGGGGCTGGGGCCAACGTCCTGACTTTC.

The table lists this clone with a count of one. This sequence joins TRBV28 and TRBJ1-6; tentatively, D is TRBD1 (6 bases). The CDR3 contains 14 residues. Looked up from germline, CDR1 is MDHEN and CDR2 is SYDVKM. V was trimmed by 6 bases and J by 3 bases, leaving 9 bases between them. The CDR3 here is CASRLTGYNSPLHF. CDR3 in DNA: TGTGCCAGCAGGTTGACAGGCTATAATTCACCCCTCCACTTT.

V and J are TRBV9 and TRBJ2-1; 9 bases fit TRBD2. The CDR3 spans 16 residues. V lost 0 bases to trimming and J lost 8 bases; unmatched junction nucleotides: 9. The germline V gene encodes CDR1 SGDLS and CDR2 YYNGEE. The DNA for the CDR3 is TGTGCCAGCAGCGTAGGGGCGCGGGGGGGCTCGGATGAGCAGTTCTTC. This encodes CASSVGARGGSDEQFF.